This TCR beta chain was sequenced for a study of blood T cell repertoires in COVID-19. Background on the study: There were acute and convalescent COVID-19 samples, and they came from the United States, Italy and Spain. From T cells, B-cell-depleted T cells, or PBMCs came the material, which was cDNA or gDNA.

With 2 bases removed from V and 2 bases from J, the gap between germline ends came to 21 bases. This CDR3 is 18 amino acids long. Germline-derived CDR1 and CDR2 are LGHDT and YNNKEL (reference sequence). It was during active infection that Seattle patients were enrolled and then longitudinally followed. Per the authors' pipeline: Estimation of nucleated cell counts relied on the amplification of reference gene primers. TCRdb keeps only in-frame clones here, not all; method: immunoSEQ multiplex PCR. D and trimming were read from the DNA, whereas the V and J calls and clone size are those reported in that table. The sample records over 150,000 clones, around nine tenths being singletons.

Sequenced sample: peripheral blood. The receptor was derived from a woman aged 70 to 79 with COVID-19, enrolled during active disease. The chain employs TRBV3-1 (or the pseudogene TRBV3-2) and TRBJ1-2; D unclear. The CDR3 bases are TGTGCCAGCAGCCAAACTTTTCGCGTGAGTGAAGCCAACTATGGCTACACCTTC. Its translation: CASSQTFRVSEANYGYTF.